Presented here are 13 T cell receptor beta chains from one specimen sequenced in a study of T cells in Graves' hyperthyroidism and ophthalmopathy. Regions amplified from RNA transcripts were the TCR beta CDR3 regions. A set of HTBI primers served as the primers for a first-round RT-PCR of the TCR CDR3. TCRdb analysed the multiplex PCR reads with MiXCR anew, one entry per CDR3 protein. The sample yields fewer than 750,000 distinct CDR3 sequences, approximately 15% seen once. Sequenced material: blood. The receptors derive from a woman aged 50 to 65 with Graves' ophthalmopathy.

Regarding this clonotype: This may stem from a read error, because a much larger clone lies one nucleotide away. The CDR3 protein is CASAHYLGRSEAFF. The DNA for the CDR3 is TGTGCCAGCGCCCACTACCTTGGCCGGTCTGAAGCTTTCTTT. This chain links TRBV6-1 with TRBJ1-1; D remains ambiguous. Germline CDR1 and CDR2: MNHNS and SASEGT. This CDR3 region has 14 residues. V was shortened by 8 bases and J by 6 bases, with 19 bases between the two germline ends.

The V and J genes are TRBV19 and TRBJ1-3; D is uncertain. The V gene lost 2 bases and the J gene lost 1 base, with 6 bases spanning the gap. The CDR3 is made up of 14 amino acids. From germline, CDR1 is LNHDA and CDR2 SQIVND (reference sequence). Here the CDR3 reads CASSISGSGNTIYF. The CDR3 DNA follows: TGTGCCAGTAGTATATCAGGATCTGGAAACACCATATATTTT.

This chain links TRBV28 with TRBJ2-6, with TRBD2 identical over 7 bases. V lost 5 bases to trimming and J lost 2 bases; unmatched junction nucleotides: 3. The CDR3 is made up of 15 amino acids. Germline V gene sequence: CDR1 MDHEN, CDR2 SYDVKM. The CDR3 coding sequence is TGTGCCAGCAGTCCGGGGAGGGCTGGGGCCAACGTCCTGACTTTC. Translating it yields CASSPGRAGANVLTF.

This clonotype appeared many times. CDR3 nucleotide sequence: TGTGCCAGCAGCTTCTTTACCACTAGCGGGAGATACGAGCAGTACTTC. It encodes CASSFFTTSGRYEQYF. V is TRBV11-3 and J is TRBJ2-7; 11 bases map to TRBD2. This CDR3 contains 16 residues. Germline trimming cut 3 bases from V and 4 bases from J; bases unmatched to any gene: 8. Germline CDR1 SGHNT, CDR2 YENEEA.

This clonotype showed up many times. The J gene is TRBJ2-7, the V gene TRBV11-3; 7 nucleotides align to TRBD2. V was clipped by 5 bases and J by 6 bases; unmatched bases: 7. There are 13 residues in the CDR3. The germline gives CDR1 SGHNT, CDR2 YENEEA. The CDR3 bases are TGTGCCAGCAGCCCAGCGGGAAAGGTCGAGCAGTACTTC. As protein: CASSPAGKVEQYF.

The chain couples TRBV5-1 to TRBJ2-7; the D gene could be TRBD1 or TRBD2 (5 bases each). V lost 5 bases and J lost 7, with 22 bases in between. This CDR3 has 15 amino acids. Germline V gene data show CDR1 as SGHRS and CDR2 as YFSETQ. CDR3 DNA sequence: TGCGCCAGCAGGCAAAGCCACCGGGACCACATTGAGCAGTACTTC. Its protein is CASRQSHRDHIEQYF. Filled out from reference TRBV5-1 and TRBJ2-7, the complete variable domain reads KAGVTQTPRYLIKTRGQQVTLSCSPISGHRSVSWYQQTPGQGLQFLFEYFSETQRNKGNFPGRFSGRQFSNSRSEMNVSTLELGDSALYLCASRQSHRDHIEQYFGPGTRLTVT.

This clonotype was seen only once. A much larger clonotype is one base distant, so this may be a read error. The chain couples TRBV20-1 to TRBJ1-2; a possible D gene is TRBD1 (6 bases). The germline CDR1 and CDR2 sequences are DFQATT and SNEGSKA (reference sequence). The length of the CDR3 is 12 residues. In nucleotides, the CDR3 is TGCAATGCTCATGACAGGTCCTATGTCTACACCTTC. It is translated as CNAHDRSYVYTF.

This clonotype was recorded at least ten times. The V call is TRBV5-1, the J call TRBJ2-7, with 7 positions matching TRBD1. Per germline, CDR1 SGHRS and CDR2 YFSETQ. V was clipped by 5 bases and J by 2 bases; unmatched bases: 4. This CDR3 is 13 amino acids long. CDR3 sequence (DNA): TGCGCCAGCAGGTCGACAGGGACCTACGAGCAGTACTTC. Residues: CASRSTGTYEQYF.

This clonotype was found many times. V usage is TRBV6-1 and J usage is TRBJ2-1, with D hard to call. Per germline, CDR1 MNHNS and CDR2 SASEGT. The CDR3 is 15 amino acids. V lost 6 bases and J 2 bases, leaving 14 bases between the germline ends. The CDR3 reads CASREDHMPYNEQFF. CDR3 sequence (DNA): TGTGCCAGCAGAGAGGACCATATGCCCTACAATGAGCAGTTCTTC.

This clonotype was seen more than once but under ten times. The genes are TRBV12-3 or TRBV12-4 and TRBJ2-2; tentative D call: TRBD1 (6 bases). The CDR3 spans 14 residues. V was shortened by 6 bases and J by 6 bases, with 14 bases between the two germline ends. The CDR3 loop reads CASRETGWAGELFF. Here the CDR3 DNA reads TGTGCCAGCAGGGAGACAGGTTGGGCCGGGGAGCTGTTTTTT.

This clonotype was found many times. The V and J genes are TRBV7-8 and TRBJ2-1, with a possible D match to TRBD2 (6 bases). CDR3 length: 17 amino acids. V was shortened by 4 bases and J by 2 bases, with 18 bases between the two germline ends. The germline CDR1 and CDR2 sequences are SGHVS and FQNEAQ. For the CDR3, the DNA is TGTGCCAGCAGCTCCCGGCCAACTAGCAGCCCCTACAATGAGCAGTTCTTC. Protein product: CASSSRPTSSPYNEQFF.

This clonotype showed up many times. V is TRBV29-1 and J is TRBJ2-5; the match to TRBD2 covers 7 bases. The CDR3 contains 13 residues. J was trimmed by 4 bases and V by 6 bases; bases with no gene match: 8. Germline assignment: CDR1 SQVTM and CDR2 ANQGSEA. Here the CDR3 DNA reads TGCAGCGTGATCTATCTAGCGGTAGAGACCCAGTACTTC. Residues: CSVIYLAVETQYF.

The V gene is TRBV28, the J gene TRBJ2-3; no clear D gene. Germline V gives CDR1 MDHEN, CDR2 SYDVKM. CDR3 length equals 17 residues. The V end lost 2 bases, the J end lost 7 bases, and 22 bases lay between the germline ends. CDR3 DNA sequence: TGTGCCAGCAGTTTAACGGCACTCATCCCGCGACGGAATACGCAGTATTTT. It encodes CASSLTALIPRRNTQYF.